This entry lists 30 T cell receptor beta chains sequenced from one sample in a study of T cell changes during pregnancy in multiple sclerosis. Clones were sequenced by immunoSEQ multiplex PCR, and TCRdb holds only the in-frame ones, with some missing. The repertoire includes more than 20,000 clones, 85% of them detected once, and about 15% sits in the top ten. Sequences were derived from CD8+ T cells from peripheral blood mononuclear cells, sampled in the first trimester of pregnancy. Source of these receptors: a female donor in good health, enrolled as a control in a pregnancy study.

The chain joins TRBV2 to TRBJ2-2; the match to TRBD1 covers 9 bases. This CDR3 is built from 14 residues. V lost 3 bases to trimming and J lost 6 bases; unmatched junction nucleotides: 2. Germline-derived CDR1 and CDR2 are SNHLY and FYNNEI. This CDR3 is CASSDRTGAGELFF. DNA for the CDR3: TGTGCCAGCAGTGACAGGACAGGGGCCGGGGAGCTGTTTTTT. Variable domain in full (rest from reference TRBV2 and TRBJ2-2): EPEVTQTPSHQVTQMGQEVILRCVPISNHLYFYWYRQILGQKVEFLVSFYNNEISEKSEIFDDQFSVERPDGSNFTLKIRSTKLEDSAMYFCASSDRTGAGELFFGEGSRLTVL.

The chain carries TRBV10-3 and TRBJ2-7; TRBD1 agrees at 8 bases. Germline V gene sequence: CDR1 ENHRY, CDR2 SYGVKD. The CDR3 extends over 14 amino acids. The ends lost 2 bases at V and 5 bases at J; junction bases unmatched: 5. CDR3 region: CAISEPGQAHEQYF. CDR3 in DNA: TGTGCCATCAGTGAGCCGGGACAGGCCCACGAGCAGTACTTC.

V gene TRBV4-1 combines with J gene TRBJ2-1; TRBD1 matches 11 bases. The ends lost 4 bases at V and 10 bases at J; junction bases unmatched: 12. Germline V gene lookup returns CDR1 MGHRA and CDR2 YSYEKL. There are 16 residues in the CDR3. The CDR3 reads CASSREDRGRPQEQFF. CDR3 DNA: TGCGCCAGCAGCCGGGAGGACAGGGGGCGGCCGCAAGAGCAGTTCTTC.

This sequence joins TRBV5-3 and TRBJ1-2, with 7 bases fitting TRBD1. TRBV5-3 is labeled an ORF, and its function is uncertain. V dropped 1 base and J dropped 7; count of bases not matched to a gene: 10. The CDR3 is 15 amino acids. The CDR3 sequence: CARSLIGGVHSGYTF. DNA for the CDR3: TGTGCCAGAAGCTTGATAGGGGGCGTTCACAGTGGCTACACCTTC.

This clone was observed a single time. At one boundary the junction diverges from the germline segment, which might be a read error. The CDR3: CVSSWDITYEQYF. The DNA of the CDR3 is TGCGTCAGCAGCTGGGACATAACTTACGAGCAGTACTTC. The V call is TRBV5-1, the J call TRBJ2-7; D possibly corresponds to TRBD1 (6 bases). There are 13 residues in the CDR3. Germline lookup yields CDR1 SGHRS and CDR2 YFSETQ.

The V gene is TRBV14, the J gene TRBJ1-1, with 10 bases that match TRBD1. J was trimmed by 5 bases and V by 6 bases; bases with no gene match: 6. CDR1 and CDR2 (germline): SGHDN, FVKESK. This CDR3 region has 14 residues. CDR3 nucleotides: TGTGCCAGCAGTCGACAGGGGGCCGGAACTGAAGCTTTCTTT. It specifies CASSRQGAGTEAFF. Full variable domain (outside the CDR3, taken from reference TRBV14 and TRBJ1-1): EAGVTQFPSHSVIEKGQTVTLRCDPISGHDNLYWYRRVMGKEIKFLLHFVKESKQDESGMPNNRFLAERTGGTYSTLKVQPAELEDSGVYFCASSRQGAGTEAFFGQGTRLTVV.

The chain links TRBV9 to TRBJ2-1, with 7 bases matching TRBD2. CDR3 length equals 14 residues. In germline, CDR1 is SGDLS, CDR2 YYNGEE. The CDR3 DNA follows: TGTGCTTCGGGTAGCGGGTCTACTTACAATGAGCAGTTCTTC. This encodes CASGSGSTYNEQFF.

V usage is TRBV4-3 and J usage is TRBJ2-7, with TRBD2 identical over 9 bases. The CDR3 runs to 16 residues. CDR1 and CDR2 from the germline V gene are LGHNA and YSLEER. V dropped 4 bases and J dropped 1; count of bases not matched to a gene: 8. The DNA of the CDR3 is TGCGCCAGCAGCCTCGGGATAGCGGGGGAATCCTACGAGCAGTACTTC. It is translated as CASSLGIAGESYEQYF.

The chain employs TRBV9 and TRBJ2-2; TRBD2 aligns across 11 bases. The germline V gene encodes CDR1 SGDLS and CDR2 YYNGEE. This CDR3 region has 18 residues. V trimming: 4 bases; J trimming: 4 bases; junction bases outside the gene matches: 12. Here the CDR3 reads CASSPEGSGRVGTGELFF. In DNA form, the CDR3 reads TGTGCCAGCAGCCCAGAGGGTAGCGGGAGGGTCGGCACCGGGGAGCTGTTTTTT.

The chain has TRBV9 and TRBJ1-1, with D unclear. The V gene lost 4 bases and the J gene lost 7 bases, with 8 bases spanning the gap. CDR3 length: 11 amino acids. Per germline, CDR1 SGDLS and CDR2 YYNGEE. DNA for the CDR3: TGTGCCAGCAGCTCGAGATTTGAAGCTTTCTTT. This gives the protein CASSSRFEAFF.

This clone was seen just once. V and J are TRBV5-1 and TRBJ2-7, with 8 bases identical to TRBD1. The junction had 7 bases not matched to a gene; V was cut back by 4 bases and J by 7 bases. The CDR3 runs 13 residues. The germline gives CDR1 SGHRS, CDR2 YFSETQ. The CDR3 sequence: CASSLGTGGEQYF. The DNA for the CDR3 is TGCGCCAGCAGCCTCGGGACAGGAGGGGAGCAGTACTTC.

This clone was picked up a small number of times. This chain joins TRBV19 and TRBJ1-5, with a tentative D call TRBD1 (5 bases). V was pared by 7 bases and J by 6 bases, with 10 bases between. Looked up from germline, CDR1 is LNHDA and CDR2 is SQIVND (reference sequence). The CDR3 contains 12 residues. The CDR3: CASMGGFQPQHF. Here the CDR3 DNA reads TGTGCCAGTATGGGGGGTTTTCAGCCCCAGCATTTT.

The rearrangement links TRBV19 to TRBJ2-1, with 10 positions matching TRBD2. The trim removed 8 bases at V and 7 bases at J, leaving 11 bases unmatched. Germline values: CDR1 LNHDA, CDR2 SQIVND (reference sequence). This CDR3 region has 15 residues. CDR3 bases: TGTGCCAGTCATGTCAGCGGGAGGGCCTCTAATGAGCAGTTCTTC. It encodes CASHVSGRASNEQFF.

This clone was counted between two and nine times. The J gene is TRBJ1-5, the V gene TRBV30; the match to TRBD1 covers 8 bases. The length of the CDR3 is 14 residues. The germline V gene has CDR1 GTSNPN and CDR2 SVGIG (reference sequence). V lost 2 bases and J lost 4; bases outside the gene matches: 4. In DNA, the CDR3 is TGTGCCTGGAGTACGGGACAGGCTAATCAGCCCCAGCATTTT. Its translation: CAWSTGQANQPQHF.

J is TRBJ2-7 and V is TRBV6-1; D perhaps matches TRBD1 (6 bases). V lost 5 bases and J 0 bases, leaving 11 bases between the germline ends. The CDR3 spans 14 residues. CDR1 is MNHNS and CDR2 is SASEGT in the germline V gene. The CDR3, as DNA: TGTGCCAGCAGTTATTCACAGGGCTCCTACGAGCAGTACTTC. It specifies CASSYSQGSYEQYF.

J is TRBJ2-6 and V is TRBV6-1, with TRBD2 matching 9 bases. Losses at the gene ends were 4 bases for V and 1 base for J; bases not matched to a gene: 5. The CDR3 contains 17 residues. Germline V gives CDR1 MNHNS, CDR2 SASEGT. CDR3 protein: CASSVFSGRSGANVLTF. CDR3 bases: TGTGCCAGCAGTGTTTTTAGCGGGAGATCTGGGGCCAACGTCCTGACTTTC.

The chain recombines TRBV4-1 with TRBJ1-1; unclear D gene. V dropped 5 bases and J dropped 3 bases, with 16 bases sitting between them. Germline V lookup: CDR1 MGHRA, CDR2 YSYEKL. The CDR3 contains 15 residues. The chain's CDR3 is CASSGRTTGYTEAFF. The CDR3 region has the DNA TGCGCCAGCAGCGGGCGTACCACGGGGTACACTGAAGCTTTCTTT.

CDR3 region: CAISDLIGAPYNEQFF. Here the CDR3 DNA reads TGTGCCATCAGTGATCTTATAGGGGCCCCCTACAATGAGCAGTTCTTC. The chain combines TRBV10-3 with TRBJ2-1; D might be TRBD1 (5 bases). V was cut by 3 bases and J by 2 bases, with 14 bases left in between. Per the germline V gene, CDR1 is ENHRY and CDR2 is SYGVKD. The CDR3 runs 16 residues.

The rearrangement uses TRBV28 and TRBJ2-7, with D perhaps matching TRBD2 (6 bases). Germline V gene lookup returns CDR1 MDHEN and CDR2 SYDVKM. V shed 6 bases and J shed 6 bases, with 21 bases lying between them. This CDR3 has 15 amino acids. CDR3 bases: TGTGCCAGCAGCCCGCGGGGAGTCGGCGGTCGCGAGCAGTACTTC. Amino acids: CASSPRGVGGREQYF.

The chain couples TRBV5-1 to TRBJ2-6, with D perhaps matching TRBD2 (5 bases). Germline V gene data show CDR1 as SGHRS and CDR2 as YFSETQ. V lost 5 bases and J 0 bases, leaving 15 bases between the germline ends. This CDR3 comprises 17 residues. CDR3 nucleotides: TGCGCCAGCAGACCTCGTCGGGGATCCTCTGGGGCCAACGTCCTGACTTTC. It codes for CASRPRRGSSGANVLTF.

J is TRBJ2-7 and V is TRBV29-1; unclear D gene. Trimming stripped 3 bases from V and 1 base from J, with 10 bases between. This CDR3 has 13 amino acids. Germline values: CDR1 SQVTM, CDR2 ANQGSEA. CDR3 in DNA: TGCAGCGTTGAGCTAGTTGGGTCCTACGAGCAGTACTTC. It codes for CSVELVGSYEQYF.

The V and J genes are TRBV6-5 and TRBJ2-1; 7 nucleotides agree with TRBD1. Germline V CDR1 and CDR2: MNHEY, SVGAGI. CDR3 length: 15 amino acids. The V gene end was trimmed by 0 bases and the J gene end by 7 bases; junction bases not matched to a gene: 6. In DNA, the CDR3 is TGTGCCAGCAGTTACTCAAAAGCAGGGGGTAATGAGCAGTTCTTC. Protein product: CASSYSKAGGNEQFF.

The V gene is TRBV19, the J gene TRBJ1-2, with TRBD1 matching 7 bases. The J segment lost 4 bases and the V segment lost 5 bases, leaving 10 bases of the junction unmatched. Per the germline V gene, CDR1 is LNHDA and CDR2 is SQIVND (reference sequence). The CDR3 sequence is 15 residues long. The CDR3 DNA reads as TGTGCCAGTAGTGTCGTCCAGGGGGTTCGCTATGGCTACACCTTC. Protein sequence: CASSVVQGVRYGYTF.

The gene calls are TRBV6-5 and TRBJ1-1; D is perhaps TRBD1 (5 bases). The CDR3 consists of 13 residues. Germline loops: CDR1 MNHEY, CDR2 SVGAGI. Trimming took off 6 bases at V and 3 bases at J, with 11 bases between the two ends. This CDR3 reads CASRRDSYTEAFF. The CDR3, as DNA: TGTGCCAGCAGGAGAGACAGCTACACTGAAGCTTTCTTT.

V usage is TRBV11-3 and J usage is TRBJ1-1; the D is unclear. CDR3 length equals 13 residues. Germline V gives CDR1 SGHNT, CDR2 YENEEA. Trimming cost V 3 bases and J 0 bases, with 5 bases left between them. The CDR3 here is CASSLSVNTEAFF. DNA for the CDR3: TGTGCCAGCAGCTTGAGCGTGAACACTGAAGCTTTCTTT.

The rearrangement joins TRBV6-4 to TRBJ2-3, with TRBD2 matching 9 bases. V was pared by 3 bases and J by 6 bases, with 7 bases of the junction left unmatched. Germline V lookup: CDR1 MRHNA, CDR2 SNTAGT. The CDR3 loop spans 15 amino acids. In nucleotides, the CDR3 is TGTGCCAGCAGTGAACAAGCGGGGGGTAGCGATACGCAGTATTTT. This translates into CASSEQAGGSDTQYF.

The chain joins TRBV7-2 to TRBJ2-7, with D perhaps TRBD1 (6 bases). Trimming took off 4 bases at V and 3 bases at J, with 13 bases between the two ends. From germline, CDR1 is SGHTA and CDR2 FQGNSA. This CDR3 region has 14 residues. CDR3 protein: CASSSGQTYYEQYF. The CDR3 nucleotides are TGTGCCAGCAGCTCCGGACAGACGTACTACGAGCAGTACTTC.

V usage is TRBV27 and J usage is TRBJ1-1; TRBD1 agrees at 7 bases. CDR3 length: 15 amino acids. V was pared by 5 bases and J by 1 base, with 7 bases of the junction left unmatched. The germline CDR1 and CDR2 sequences are MNHEY and SMNVEV (reference sequence). Written as DNA, the CDR3 is TGTGCCAGCAGTGCCCCGACAGGGAGGAACACTGAAGCTTTCTTT. This encodes CASSAPTGRNTEAFF.

The chain uses TRBV7-9 and TRBJ1-2, with a tentative D call TRBD1 (5 bases). CDR1 is SEHNR, CDR2 FQNEAQ, per germline (reference sequence). Trimming left V 5 bases short and J 0 bases short, with 16 bases between. CDR3 length equals 16 residues. CDR3 residues: CASSPRVGGTNYGYTF. DNA for the CDR3: TGTGCCAGCAGCCCACGTGTCGGGGGTACTAACTATGGCTACACCTTC.

This chain links TRBV19 with TRBJ2-7; D call uncertain. CDR1 and CDR2 from the germline V gene are LNHDA and SQIVND (reference sequence). The CDR3 runs 14 residues. The ends were cut back, 0 bases at V and 0 bases at J, with 6 bases in the middle. The CDR3 loop reads CASSIDGSSYEQYF. The CDR3 DNA sequence: TGTGCCAGTAGTATAGATGGCAGCTCCTACGAGCAGTACTTC. Based on the CDR3 plus reference TRBV19 and TRBJ2-7, the full variable domain is DGGITQSPKYLFRKEGQNVTLSCEQNLNHDAMYWYRQDPGQGLRLIYYSQIVNDFQKGDIAEGYSVSREKKESFPLTVTSAQKNPTAFYLCASSIDGSSYEQYFGPGTRLTVT.